Presented here are 15 T cell receptor beta chains from one specimen sequenced in a study of T cell repertoires in cytomegalovirus infection (dated by TCRdb to about 2019). The instrument was an Illumina HiSeq 1500. TCRdb's own reprocessing of the public reads used fastp at Q25 and MiXCR and kept productive beta chains. Every CDR3 protein is listed once, alongside the most common genes and DNA of its rows. This sample has roughly 630,000 distinct CDR3 sequences in its table, and roughly a quarter of those were observed once. Roughly 8% of the sample rests with the top ten. The sequencing input was CD8+ T cells from PBMCs. All receptors derive from a human donor in good health (CMV status not recorded). Some clones in this sample may be carry-over from other donors' samples.

This clonotype was seen repeatedly, ten times or more. This chain connects TRBV7-8 to TRBJ2-5, with 8 bases fitting TRBD2. Trimming cost V 3 bases and J 1 base; bases outside gene matches: 4. CDR3 length: 15 residues. The V gene's germline CDR1 is SGHVS and CDR2 FQNEAQ. Here the CDR3 reads CASSFRGGLQETQYF. Written as DNA, the CDR3 is TGTGCCAGCAGCTTCCGGGGGGGCCTCCAAGAGACCCAGTACTTC.

This clonotype was detected a few times. The chain recombines TRBV6-2 or TRBV6-3 with TRBJ2-7; tentatively, D is TRBD1 (6 bases). The CDR3 loop spans 15 amino acids. The V and J ends lost 0 bases and 2 bases respectively, with 11 bases between them. Germline V lookup: CDR1 MNHEY, CDR2 SVGEGT. The CDR3 DNA sequence: TGTGCCAGCAGTTACTCGGACAGCAATACCTACGAGCAGTACGTC. It translates to CASSYSDSNTYEQYV.

The chain couples TRBV15 to TRBJ1-1; tentatively, D is TRBD1 (5 bases). The CDR3 covers 15 residues. V lost 0 bases and J lost 5, with 13 bases in between. The germline V gene encodes CDR1 LNHNV and CDR2 YYDKDF (reference sequence). The CDR3, as DNA: TGTGCCACCAGCAGAGATAGAGGGGCGCGGACTGAAGCTTTCTTT. Translating it yields CATSRDRGARTEAFF.

This clonotype was detected ten times or more. V is TRBV7-6 and J is TRBJ1-1; maybe TRBD1 (5 bases). The germline CDR1 and CDR2 sequences are SGHVS and FNYEAQ. The CDR3 is 14 residues long. V was trimmed by 5 bases and J by 4 bases, leaving 14 bases between them. CDR3 region: CASSPQGGITEAFF. The CDR3 bases are TGTGCCAGCAGCCCTCAGGGCGGGATCACTGAAGCTTTCTTT.

This clonotype has just a few counts. The J gene is TRBJ2-5, the V gene TRBV19; D perhaps matches TRBD2 (5 bases). V shed 5 bases and J shed 5 bases, with 15 bases lying between them. Germline V CDR1 and CDR2: LNHDA, SQIVND (reference sequence). The CDR3 runs 14 residues. For the CDR3, the DNA is TGTGCCAGTAGTCTACTAGGCTTTAGGGAGACCCAGTACTTC. It is translated as CASSLLGFRETQYF. The full variable domain, in which reference TRBV19 and TRBJ2-5 provide the parts outside the CDR3, is DGGITQSPKYLFRKEGQNVTLSCEQNLNHDAMYWYRQDPGQGLRLIYYSQIVNDFQKGDIAEGYSVSREKKESFPLTVTSAQKNPTAFYLCASSLLGFRETQYFGPGTRLLVL.

This clonotype was observed many times. The J gene is TRBJ1-2, the V gene TRBV6-1; D uncertain. Trimming took 7 bases from V and 8 from J, leaving 14 bases between them. In germline, CDR1 is MNHNS, CDR2 SASEGT. The CDR3 runs 12 residues. The CDR3 nucleotides are TGTGCCAGCATCGGCAGACCGGGAGGCTACACCTTC. Its translation is CASIGRPGGYTF.

On this clonotype: A much more abundant neighbour one base away suggests this may be a read error. This chain uses TRBV28 with TRBJ1-5; 7 bases are shared with TRBD1. The germline gives CDR1 MDHEN, CDR2 SYDVKM. CDR3 length: 19 amino acids. After removal of 6 bases from V and 2 bases from J, the junction contained 19 bases not matched to a gene. CDR3 bases: TGTGCCAGCAGCCTAATAAGCCCGACAGGGCCCTGGGGCAATCAGCCCCAGCATTTT. This encodes CASSLISPTGPWGNQPQHF.

The chain couples TRBV2 to TRBJ2-2; D unresolved. V lost 6 bases, J lost 3 bases, and 11 bases lay in between. CDR3 length: 14 amino acids. In germline, CDR1 is SNHLY, CDR2 FYNNEI. CDR3 in DNA: TGTGCCAGCAGGAAGGGCCTGGACACCGGGGAGCTGTTTTTT. Residues: CASRKGLDTGELFF.

This clonotype was found many times. This chain joins TRBV7-2 and TRBJ2-5, with no clear D. Germline V lookup: CDR1 SGHTA, CDR2 FQGNSA. CDR3 length equals 13 residues. The V gene lost 1 base and the J gene lost 5 bases, with 8 bases spanning the gap. CDR3 region: CASSLERVETQYF. The CDR3 region has the DNA TGTGCCAGCAGCTTAGAAAGGGTGGAGACCCAGTACTTC.

The CDR3 DNA reads as TGTGCCAGCAGGCGCCGGGACAGGGAGAATGAAAAACTGTTTTTT. Its translation is CASRRRDRENEKLFF. The rearrangement uses TRBV27 and TRBJ1-4, with 9 bases identical to TRBD1. Germline V gene lookup returns CDR1 MNHEY and CDR2 SMNVEV (reference sequence). V shed 6 bases, J shed 5 bases, and the junction held 7 bases outside the gene matches. The CDR3 is 15 residues long.

This clonotype was seen ten or more times. V usage is TRBV28 and J usage is TRBJ2-1; 12 bases match TRBD2. The CDR3 length is 16 residues. V was pared by 6 bases and J by 4 bases, with 7 bases of the junction left unmatched. Germline V gene sequence: CDR1 MDHEN, CDR2 SYDVKM. CDR3 nucleotides: TGTGCCAGCAGACAACTAGCGGGGGGTGGTTACAATGAGCAGTTCTTC. Its protein is CASRQLAGGGYNEQFF.

This clonotype was detected ten times or more. This chain joins TRBV7-8 and TRBJ1-6; D unresolved. Deletions cut 3 bases from V and 7 bases from J, with 28 bases between. The CDR3 is 20 residues long. Germline CDR1 and CDR2: SGHVS and FQNEAQ. The CDR3 coding sequence is TGTGCCAGCAGCTTGAAAGTCGGCGATCAGGCTGGAATCCCAAATTCACCCCTCCACTTT. Protein: CASSLKVGDQAGIPNSPLHF.

This clonotype was seen once. This rearrangement joins TRBV20-1 to TRBJ1-1; 8 bases are a match to TRBD1. This CDR3 is built from 15 residues. V lost 3 bases to trimming and J lost 5 bases; unmatched junction nucleotides: 11. Germline values: CDR1 DFQATT, CDR2 SNEGSKA (reference sequence). Here the CDR3 reads CSASLVRGRATEAFF. CDR3 DNA: TGCAGTGCTAGTCTAGTCAGGGGGCGGGCTACTGAAGCTTTCTTT.

This clonotype occurred a few times. This chain joins TRBV10-3 and TRBJ1-1, with D perhaps matching TRBD1 (6 bases). Trimming took off 1 base at V and 0 bases at J, with 15 bases between the two ends. This CDR3 is built from 17 residues. The germline V gene has CDR1 ENHRY and CDR2 SYGVKD. This CDR3 is CAISELGHASMNTEAFF. CDR3 DNA sequence: TGTGCCATCAGTGAGTTGGGACACGCCTCAATGAACACTGAAGCTTTCTTT.

A few counts support this clonotype. The V and J genes are TRBV7-9 and TRBJ1-1; the D is unclear. This CDR3 contains 13 residues. The V gene's germline CDR1 is SEHNR and CDR2 FQNEAQ (reference sequence). V lost 7 bases and J lost 1, with 10 bases in between. The CDR3 loop reads CASNPRENTEAFF. The CDR3 DNA reads TGTGCCAGCAACCCCCGGGAGAACACTGAAGCTTTCTTT.